The 32 T cell receptor beta chains below were found in one sample sequenced in a study of blood T cell repertoires in COVID-19. The data were produced by immunoSEQ multiplex PCR, yet TCRdb's version contains in-frame clones alone and is incomplete. The data hold 200,000 to 250,000 clones, with roughly 87% observed a single time. The sample was PBMCs or T cells enriched from blood (not recorded which). The receptors shown here come from a woman in her twenties or thirties with acute COVID-19.

The chain employs TRBV15 and TRBJ2-7; TRBD1 matches 7 bases. The germline CDR1 and CDR2 sequences are LNHNV and YYDKDF (reference sequence). The CDR3 totals 15 residues. V shed 6 bases, J shed 0 bases, and the junction held 8 bases outside the gene matches. The CDR3, as DNA: TGTGCCACCAGTAGGACAGGATTTAACTCCTACGAGCAGTACTTC. Its translation: CATSRTGFNSYEQYF.

The rearrangement joins TRBV11-3 to TRBJ2-1; 9 bases are shared with TRBD1. Germline V gene data show CDR1 as SGHNT and CDR2 as YENEEA. The J segment lost 6 bases and the V segment lost 5 bases, leaving 8 bases of the junction unmatched. CDR3 size: 15 residues. This chain's CDR3 is CASSAGTGIGNEQFF. The CDR3 DNA is TGTGCCAGCAGCGCCGGGACAGGGATTGGCAATGAGCAGTTCTTC.

The V gene is TRBV6-5, the J gene TRBJ1-6; 7 nucleotides line up with TRBD1. CDR1 MNHEY and CDR2 SVGAGI come from the germline V gene. Losses at the gene ends were 8 bases for V and 7 bases for J; bases not matched to a gene: 8. The CDR3 runs to 14 residues. The CDR3 protein is CASSMGQKNSPLHF. CDR3 DNA sequence: TGTGCCAGCTCCATGGGACAGAAGAATTCACCCCTCCACTTT.

CDR3 coding DNA: TGTGCCAGCAGCTTAGGCAGCGCTTTGAACACTGAAGCTTTCTTT. Protein sequence: CASSLGSALNTEAFF. V is TRBV7-9 and J is TRBJ1-1; D is unclear. V shed 1 base and J shed 0 bases, with 9 bases lying between them. Germline V gene sequence: CDR1 SEHNR, CDR2 FQNEAQ (reference sequence). The CDR3 totals 15 residues. The variable domain in full, completed from reference TRBV7-9 and TRBJ1-1, reads DTGVSQNPRHKITKRGQNVTFRCDPISEHNRLYWYRQTLGQGPEFLTYFQNEAQLEKSRLLSDRFSAERPKGSFSTLEIQRTEQGDSAMYLCASSLGSALNTEAFFGQGTRLTVV.

The chain links TRBV28 to TRBJ1-2; TRBD1 agrees at 7 bases. This CDR3 is 15 amino acids long. Germline values: CDR1 MDHEN, CDR2 SYDVKM. V shed 6 bases, J shed 0 bases, and the junction held 7 bases outside the gene matches. For the CDR3, the DNA is TGTGCCAGCAGACAGGGGTGGGAAGCTAACTATGGCTACACCTTC. Encoded protein: CASRQGWEANYGYTF.

Regarding this clone: A read error may produce the germline difference seen at one junction end. V is TRBV7-9 and J is TRBJ2-7; tentatively, D is TRBD2 (5 bases). The V gene's germline CDR1 is SEHNR and CDR2 FQNEAQ (reference sequence). The CDR3 length is 12 residues. The CDR3 reads CASSLRGEREHF. The DNA of the CDR3 is TGTGCCAGCAGCTTACGTGGGGAAAGGGAGCACTTC.

CDR3 sequence reads: CASSQGQGAVNTEAFF. DNA of the CDR3: TGTGCCAGCTCACAAGGACAGGGGGCGGTGAACACTGAAGCTTTCTTT. The J gene is TRBJ1-1, the V gene TRBV18; 11 nucleotides align to TRBD1. Germline CDR1 is KGHSH and CDR2 is LQKENI. With V trimmed by 4 bases and J by 0 bases, 4 bases remained unmatched. The CDR3 length is 16 residues.

The V gene is TRBV5-4, the J gene TRBJ2-3; 12 bases align to TRBD2. Germline V lookup: CDR1 SGHNT, CDR2 YYREEE (reference sequence). V gave up 7 bases and J gave up 4 bases; unmatched junction bases: 4. The CDR3 is 14 amino acids. CDR3 sequence: CASEGLAGADTQYF. The CDR3 DNA follows: TGTGCCAGCGAGGGACTAGCGGGCGCAGATACGCAGTATTTT. The whole variable domain, remainder taken from reference TRBV5-4 and TRBJ2-3, is ETGVTQSPTHLIKTRGQQVTLRCSSQSGHNTVSWYQQALGQGPQFIFQYYREEENGRGNFPPRFSGLQFPNYSSELNVNALELDDSALYLCASEGLAGADTQYFGPGTRLTVL.

J is TRBJ1-2 and V is TRBV28; TRBD1 matches at 8 bases. Germline V gene sequence: CDR1 MDHEN, CDR2 SYDVKM. The CDR3 is 13 amino acids. The J segment lost 7 bases and the V segment lost 5 bases, leaving 6 bases of the junction unmatched. The CDR3 here is CASSAGQESGYTF. CDR3 bases: TGTGCCAGCAGTGCGGGACAGGAGAGTGGCTACACCTTC.

The chain joins TRBV11-2 to TRBJ2-5, with a weak D call TRBD1 (6 bases). Germline V gene sequence: CDR1 SGHAT, CDR2 FQNNGV. The CDR3 spans 14 residues. The V and J ends lost 6 bases and 5 bases respectively, with 16 bases between them. The CDR3 loop is CASRVTGLQETQYF. CDR3 DNA: TGTGCCAGCAGAGTCACAGGGCTTCAGGAGACCCAGTACTTC.

This chain uses TRBV28 with TRBJ2-1; 11 bases are shared with TRBD2. Trimming took 4 bases from V and 3 from J; bases not matched to a gene: 11. This CDR3 spans 18 amino acids. CDR1 and CDR2 (germline): MDHEN, SYDVKM. The CDR3 nucleotides read TGTGCCAGCAGTTCTCCGACAGCCGGGACTAGCGGCTACAATGAGCAGTTCTTC. It encodes CASSSPTAGTSGYNEQFF.

The J gene is TRBJ2-2, the V gene TRBV7-6, with 9 bases matching TRBD2. There are 19 residues in the CDR3. Germline trimming cut 4 bases from V and 4 bases from J; bases unmatched to any gene: 16. Germline V gene lookup returns CDR1 SGHVS and CDR2 FNYEAQ. The CDR3 DNA reads as TGTGCCAGCAGCTCCGTTGGCGGGAGGGTTCTTCCCGCCACCGGGGAGCTGTTTTTT. Translated, it gives CASSSVGGRVLPATGELFF.

The rearrangement links TRBV5-1 to TRBJ1-2; a possible D gene is TRBD1 (6 bases). Trimming cost V 0 bases and J 0 bases, with 12 bases left between them. The CDR3 totals 16 residues. Germline V gene data show CDR1 as SGHRS and CDR2 as YFSETQ. The chain's CDR3 is CASSLGTVEANYGYTF. CDR3 nucleotides: TGCGCCAGCAGCTTGGGGACAGTGGAGGCTAACTATGGCTACACCTTC.

J is TRBJ2-5 and V is TRBV28; 8 nucleotides line up with TRBD1. V gave up 4 bases and J gave up 5 bases; unmatched junction bases: 12. The CDR3 length is 16 residues. Looked up from germline, CDR1 is MDHEN and CDR2 is SYDVKM. CDR3 protein: CASSSPDRGPLETQYF. The DNA for the CDR3 is TGTGCCAGCAGTTCCCCAGACAGGGGTCCCCTGGAGACCCAGTACTTC.

This clone was seen just once. V usage is TRBV6-5 and J usage is TRBJ1-6; D is ambiguous. CDR1 and CDR2 (germline): MNHEY, SVGAGI. CDR3 length: 15 amino acids. Between the trimmed V and J ends, which lost 0 bases and 7 bases, there was a span of 10 bases. The CDR3 reads CASSYSGVGNSPLHF. For the CDR3, the DNA is TGTGCCAGCAGTTACTCCGGGGTAGGGAATTCACCCCTCCACTTT.

The rearrangement uses TRBV2 and TRBJ1-3; 8 bases are a match to TRBD1. Trimming at V came to 5 bases and at J to 2 bases, leaving 8 bases not matched to a gene. CDR3 size: 16 residues. CDR1 and CDR2 (germline): SNHLY, FYNNEI. The CDR3 DNA reads TGTGCCAGCAGTTTCGGACAGGGTGGGACTGGAAACACCATATATTTT. Amino acids: CASSFGQGGTGNTIYF.

This chain joins TRBV18 and TRBJ2-5; tentatively, D is TRBD2 (5 bases). V was clipped by 5 bases and J by 1 base, with 11 bases between them. CDR3 length: 14 residues. Germline V gene sequence: CDR1 KGHSH, CDR2 LQKENI. The CDR3 loop reads CASSKIGSQETQYF. The CDR3 DNA reads as TGTGCCAGCTCAAAGATTGGGAGCCAAGAGACCCAGTACTTC.

The CDR3, as DNA: TGTGCCAGCAGCCAAGGACAGGGTGCCTACGAGCAGTACTTC. Amino acids: CASSQGQGAYEQYF. This chain joins TRBV14 and TRBJ2-7; 7 nucleotides line up with TRBD1. J gave up 2 bases and V 1 base, and 2 bases lay outside the gene matches. CDR1 and CDR2 (germline): SGHDN, FVKESK. CDR3 length: 14 amino acids.

This chain uses TRBV10-1 with TRBJ2-1; 13 bases are shared with TRBD2. Germline assignment: CDR1 WNHNN and CDR2 SYGVQD (reference sequence). Trimming cost V 1 base and J 6 bases; bases outside gene matches: 12. The CDR3 has 19 residues. In nucleotides, the CDR3 is TGCGCCAGCAGTGAGTTATCCCCGGGACTAGCGGGAAATTTCAATGAGCAGTTCTTC. Its translation: CASSELSPGLAGNFNEQFF.

This rearrangement joins TRBV19 to TRBJ2-6, with D unresolved. This CDR3 has 15 amino acids. The ends were cut back, 0 bases at V and 4 bases at J, with 7 bases in the middle. Germline CDR1 reads LNHDA; CDR2 reads SQIVND (reference sequence). The CDR3 sequence is CASSIDISGANVLTF. Written as DNA, the CDR3 is TGTGCCAGTAGTATAGATATTTCCGGGGCCAACGTCCTGACTTTC.

This clone was found once. This chain connects TRBV2 to TRBJ2-5; weak D call: TRBD1 (6 bases). Trimming took 8 bases from V and 3 from J, leaving 16 bases between them. In germline, CDR1 is SNHLY, CDR2 FYNNEI. The CDR3 covers 14 residues. CDR3 nucleotides: TGTGCCAGCGGAGAAGACAGGAAAGAAGAGACCCAGTACTTC. It translates to CASGEDRKEETQYF. The full variable domain, in which reference TRBV2 and TRBJ2-5 provide the parts outside the CDR3, is EPEVTQTPSHQVTQMGQEVILRCVPISNHLYFYWYRQILGQKVEFLVSFYNNEISEKSEIFDDQFSVERPDGSNFTLKIRSTKLEDSAMYFCASGEDRKEETQYFGPGTRLLVL.

This chain uses TRBV4-1 with TRBJ1-6; unclear D gene. Germline V lookup: CDR1 MGHRA, CDR2 YSYEKL. Trimming left V 1 base short and J 10 bases short, with 11 bases between. CDR3 length: 14 amino acids. The CDR3 loop is CASSQVTESSPLHF. In DNA, the CDR3 is TGCGCCAGCAGCCAAGTAACAGAATCCTCACCCCTCCACTTT.

The chain is built from TRBV28 and TRBJ1-1; tentatively, D is TRBD1 (6 bases). Trimming stripped 6 bases from V and 0 bases from J, with 11 bases between. Looked up from germline, CDR1 is MDHEN and CDR2 is SYDVKM. This CDR3 has 14 amino acids. For the CDR3, the DNA is TGTGCCAGCAGACGACAGGCGATGAACACTGAAGCTTTCTTT. This gives the protein CASRRQAMNTEAFF.

The V call is TRBV12-1, the J call TRBJ1-5; the table's D call of TRBD1 was not tested on the DNA. TRBV12-1 is an annotated pseudogene. This CDR3 is built from 14 residues. CDR3 sequence (DNA): TGTGCCAGCAGCTTATGGACAGGGACTCAGCCCCAGCATTTT. Its protein product is CASSLWTGTQPQHF.

This chain uses TRBV6-2 or TRBV6-3 with TRBJ1-5, with D possibly matching TRBD1 (5 bases). This CDR3 spans 13 amino acids. V dropped 4 bases and J dropped 4 bases, with 8 bases sitting between them. The germline V gene has CDR1 MNHEY and CDR2 SVGEGT. The CDR3 here is CASSWGTNQPQHF. Written as DNA, the CDR3 is TGTGCCAGCAGTTGGGGGACTAATCAGCCCCAGCATTTT.

The chain links TRBV5-4 to TRBJ2-5; 8 bases align to TRBD2. Germline trimming cut 3 bases from V and 6 bases from J; bases unmatched to any gene: 10. There are 15 residues in the CDR3. The germline V gene encodes CDR1 SGHNT and CDR2 YYREEE (reference sequence). For the CDR3, the DNA is TGTGCCAGCAGCTCTTTAGCGGGGCCCTCCAAGACCCAGTACTTC. Translation: CASSSLAGPSKTQYF.

The J gene is TRBJ2-3, the V gene TRBV9; 9 bases match TRBD2. CDR3 size: 15 residues. From germline, CDR1 is SGDLS and CDR2 YYNGEE. The V and J ends lost 6 bases and 4 bases, in that order; junction bases with no gene match: 9. As DNA, the CDR3 is TGTGCCAGCACCAGCGGGAGGACCTCCGCAGATACGCAGTATTTT. Protein: CASTSGRTSADTQYF.

The chain has TRBV4-3 and TRBJ2-3, with 8 nucleotides matching TRBD2. Germline CDR1 LGHNA, CDR2 YSLEER. Germline trimming cut 3 bases from V and 4 bases from J; bases unmatched to any gene: 6. This CDR3 spans 15 amino acids. DNA for the CDR3: TGCGCCAGCAGCCAGGGACTAGGTCGGGCAGATACGCAGTATTTT. Translated: CASSQGLGRADTQYF.

This rearrangement joins TRBV15 to TRBJ1-4, with TRBD1 matching over 8 bases. The CDR3 has 17 amino acids. From germline, CDR1 is LNHNV and CDR2 YYDKDF (reference sequence). Trimming cost V 0 bases and J 0 bases; bases outside gene matches: 3. CDR3 coding DNA: TGTGCCACCAGCAGAGACGTGACAGGGGCAACTAATGAAAAACTGTTTTTT. Protein product: CATSRDVTGATNEKLFF.

The chain carries TRBV27 and TRBJ2-3; D gene ambiguous. Germline V CDR1 and CDR2: MNHEY, SMNVEV (reference sequence). V was cut by 1 base and J by 4 bases, with 15 bases left in between. This CDR3 has 16 amino acids. The CDR3 bases are TGTGCCAGCAGTTTATTAGGCTCCGGTGGAGCAGATACGCAGTATTTT. Protein product: CASSLLGSGGADTQYF.

This chain uses TRBV18 with TRBJ1-1; D is ambiguous. CDR1 KGHSH and CDR2 LQKENI come from the germline V gene. V lost 9 bases, J lost 6 bases, and 17 bases lay in between. The CDR3 loop spans 13 amino acids. This chain's CDR3 is CARPQEGLAEAFF. The CDR3 coding sequence is TGTGCCAGACCGCAGGAGGGCTTAGCTGAAGCTTTCTTT.

The genes are TRBV6-2 or TRBV6-3 and TRBJ1-5; 8 bases are a match to TRBD1. The CDR3 extends over 15 amino acids. Germline assignment: CDR1 MNHEY and CDR2 SVGEGT. V lost 5 bases and J lost 4; bases outside the gene matches: 7. The CDR3 is CASSTTGDGNQPQHF. The CDR3 region has the DNA TGTGCCAGCAGTACGACAGGGGATGGTAATCAGCCCCAGCATTTT.